The next 30 T cell receptor beta chains were all read from a single sample in a study of shared clonotypes between healthy human individuals. Some clones are missing from TCRdb's copy, which holds only in-frame ones; the method was immunoSEQ multiplex PCR. Seen here are some 2,100,000 clones, under 97% observed once, and the top ten hold around 0.13%. Sequenced: naive CD4+ T cells sorted from blood. Documented subset: CD45RA+ positively selected. The receptors stem from a man aged 18-30 years in good health.

This clone was recorded only once. In DNA, the CDR3 is TGTGCCAGTACCCAGGGACAGCTAAATCAGCCCCAGCATTTT. It yields the protein CASTQGQLNQPQHF. The chain joins TRBV19 to TRBJ1-5; TRBD1 matches 7 bases. The ends lost 7 bases at V and 4 bases at J; junction bases unmatched: 7. Looked up from germline, CDR1 is LNHDA and CDR2 is SQIVND (reference sequence). The CDR3 has 14 amino acids.

In DNA form, the CDR3 reads TGTGCCAGCAGCGTAGGGGTCCTCGGGACTTCATACAATGAGCAGTTCTTC. This codes for CASSVGVLGTSYNEQFF. The V call is TRBV9, the J call TRBJ2-1; the D gene is possibly TRBD2 (6 bases). V lost 0 bases, J lost 4 bases, and 17 bases lay in between. The CDR3 loop spans 17 amino acids. Germline lookup yields CDR1 SGDLS and CDR2 YYNGEE.

The chain links TRBV30 to TRBJ1-2; D uncertain. Germline CDR1 is GTSNPN and CDR2 is SVGIG (reference sequence). CDR3 length equals 12 residues. V lost 2 bases and J lost 7, with 11 bases in between. CDR3 protein: CAWSRPGSGYTF. CDR3 nucleotide sequence: TGTGCCTGGAGTCGACCAGGCTCTGGCTACACCTTC.

This rearrangement joins TRBV2 to TRBJ2-1; D possibly corresponds to TRBD1 (5 bases). V was shortened by 5 bases and J by 3 bases, with 11 bases between the two germline ends. CDR1 is SNHLY and CDR2 is FYNNEI in the germline V gene. There are 14 residues in the CDR3. CDR3 DNA: TGTGCCAGCAGTCCCACAGGACGCTACAATGAGCAGTTCTTC. It specifies CASSPTGRYNEQFF. The whole variable domain, filled in from reference TRBV2 and TRBJ2-1, reads EPEVTQTPSHQVTQMGQEVILRCVPISNHLYFYWYRQILGQKVEFLVSFYNNEISEKSEIFDDQFSVERPDGSNFTLKIRSTKLEDSAMYFCASSPTGRYNEQFFGPGTRLTVL.

Regarding this clone: Other DNA sequences in the same sample also yield this CDR3. The V gene is TRBV5-1, the J gene TRBJ1-2, with D possibly matching TRBD1 (5 bases). CDR1 is SGHRS and CDR2 is YFSETQ in the germline V gene. The V gene lost 1 base and the J gene lost 1 base, with 8 bases spanning the gap. The CDR3 sequence is 14 residues long. The CDR3 is CASSLTGLNYGYTF. CDR3 nucleotide sequence: TGCGCCAGCAGCTTGACAGGACTTAACTATGGCTACACCTTC. The full variable domain, rest sourced from reference TRBV5-1 and TRBJ1-2, is KAGVTQTPRYLIKTRGQQVTLSCSPISGHRSVSWYQQTPGQGLQFLFEYFSETQRNKGNFPGRFSGRQFSNSRSEMNVSTLELGDSALYLCASSLTGLNYGYTFGSGTRLTVV.

DNA for the CDR3: TGTGCCAGCAGTTACTTTAGCGGGGGGGCTGAGACCCAGTACTTC. Protein sequence: CASSYFSGGAETQYF. The chain employs TRBV6-6 and TRBJ2-5; 11 bases are shared with TRBD2. Looked up from germline, CDR1 is MNHNY and CDR2 is SVGAGI (reference sequence). The CDR3 consists of 15 residues. Trimming cost V 1 base and J 5 bases; bases outside gene matches: 3.

In the case of this clone: This same CDR3 is encoded by further DNA sequences in the sample. V is TRBV5-1 and J is TRBJ2-2; 7 bases match TRBD1. V lost 2 bases to trimming and J lost 1 base; unmatched junction nucleotides: 2. CDR1 is SGHRS, CDR2 YFSETQ, per germline. The CDR3 sequence is 15 residues long. The CDR3: CASSLGGLNTGELFF. DNA for the CDR3: TGCGCCAGCAGCTTAGGGGGCCTGAACACCGGGGAGCTGTTTTTT.

The V gene is TRBV10-2, the J gene TRBJ1-4; D is uncertain. Germline-derived CDR1 and CDR2 are WSHSY and SAAADI. Trimming cost V 0 bases and J 12 bases, with 17 bases left between them. This CDR3 spans 15 amino acids. CDR3 DNA sequence: TGCGCCAGCAGTGAGTCCGTCAGTTCGCGCGGAGAACTGTTTTTT. This translates into CASSESVSSRGELFF.

The J gene is TRBJ2-2, the V gene TRBV6-1; TRBD1 or TRBD2 may be the D gene (5 bases each). CDR3 length: 15 amino acids. The ends were cut back, 3 bases at V and 2 bases at J, with 10 bases in the middle. In germline, CDR1 is MNHNS, CDR2 SASEGT. The CDR3 region has the DNA TGTGCCAGCAGTGACGAGGGGACCAACACCGGGGAGCTGTTTTTT. Protein: CASSDEGTNTGELFF.

This chain uses TRBV6-1 with TRBJ2-1; 8 bases agree with TRBD1. Germline trimming cut 9 bases from V and 0 bases from J; bases unmatched to any gene: 1. The CDR3 totals 13 residues. Germline CDR1 is MNHNS and CDR2 is SASEGT. The CDR3 nucleotides are TGTGCCAGGACAGGGGACTCCTACAATGAGCAGTTCTTC. Translated: CARTGDSYNEQFF.

V and J are TRBV28 and TRBJ1-2; perhaps TRBD1 as D (6 bases). Trimming removed 4 bases at V and 2 bases at J, with 14 bases between. Germline CDR1 and CDR2: MDHEN and SYDVKM. The CDR3 totals 15 residues. Written as DNA, the CDR3 is TGTGCCAGCAGTTCCCCCGGACAGACCAACTATGGCTACACCTTC. It encodes CASSSPGQTNYGYTF.

This chain joins TRBV27 and TRBJ1-5; TRBD1 might be the D (6 bases). Per the germline V gene, CDR1 is MNHEY and CDR2 is SMNVEV (reference sequence). The CDR3 consists of 15 residues. Deletions cut 4 bases from V and 3 bases from J, with 13 bases between. The CDR3 here is CASSYNNRDNQPQHF. CDR3 bases: TGTGCCAGCAGTTACAATAACAGGGACAATCAGCCCCAGCATTTT.

The chain has TRBV7-2 and TRBJ2-7, with D possibly TRBD2 on 6 matching bases. V was cut by 3 bases and J by 1 base, with 10 bases left in between. The CDR3 extends over 14 amino acids. CDR1 and CDR2 (germline): SGHTA, FQGNSA. The CDR3 loop reads CASSFGGGSYEQYF. The CDR3 nucleotides read TGTGCCAGCAGCTTCGGGGGTGGTTCCTACGAGCAGTACTTC. The full variable domain, rest sourced from reference TRBV7-2 and TRBJ2-7, is GAGVSQSPSNKVTEKGKDVELRCDPISGHTALYWYRQSLGQGLEFLIYFQGNSAPDKSGLPSDRFSAERTGGSVSTLTIQRTQQEDSAVYLCASSFGGGSYEQYFGPGTRLTVT.

The V and J genes are TRBV2 and TRBJ2-2; no reliable D call. CDR1 SNHLY and CDR2 FYNNEI come from the germline V gene. The CDR3 has 14 amino acids. The V end lost 2 bases, the J end lost 4 bases, and 8 bases lay between the germline ends. The CDR3 region has the DNA TGTGCCAGCAGTGAATACGATTCCACCGGGGAGCTGTTTTTT. It encodes CASSEYDSTGELFF.

The chain links TRBV29-1 to TRBJ1-5; D possibly corresponds to TRBD1 (6 bases). This CDR3 comprises 12 residues. Trimming cost V 4 bases and J 7 bases, with 11 bases left between them. The germline V gene has CDR1 SQVTM and CDR2 ANQGSEA. The CDR3, as DNA: TGCAGCGTTGGAATAGGGGGACAGCCCCAGCATTTT. Translated, it gives CSVGIGGQPQHF.

This chain links TRBV28 with TRBJ2-1; 14 bases map to TRBD2. V trimming: 5 bases; J trimming: 0 bases; junction bases outside the gene matches: 12. CDR3 length: 20 amino acids. Germline V gene sequence: CDR1 MDHEN, CDR2 SYDVKM. CDR3 region: CASSEIKGTSGGHSYNEQFF. The CDR3 DNA follows: TGTGCCAGCAGTGAAATCAAGGGGACTAGCGGGGGCCACTCCTACAATGAGCAGTTCTTC.

This clone is a singleton in its sample. V gene TRBV19 combines with J gene TRBJ1-5; D remains unclear. The germline V and J ends were trimmed by 3 bases and 5 bases, with 8 bases remaining between them. From germline, CDR1 is LNHDA and CDR2 SQIVND (reference sequence). This CDR3 is built from 13 residues. The chain's CDR3 is CASSIGFYQPQHF. CDR3 DNA sequence: TGTGCCAGTAGTATCGGGTTCTATCAGCCCCAGCATTTT.

The chain has TRBV28 and TRBJ2-4, with TRBD1 identical over 9 bases. V was clipped by 2 bases and J by 8 bases; unmatched bases: 10. The CDR3 extends over 16 amino acids. Germline V gene lookup returns CDR1 MDHEN and CDR2 SYDVKM. CDR3 bases: TGTGCCAGCAGTTTAATCACAGGGGGCGCCGGGGACATTCAGTACTTC. It is translated as CASSLITGGAGDIQYF.

The rearrangement links TRBV7-2 to TRBJ2-3; possibly TRBD1 for D (5 bases). Germline V gives CDR1 SGHTA, CDR2 FQGNSA. The CDR3 runs 14 residues. V gave up 5 bases and J gave up 2 bases, with 11 bases separating them. CDR3 sequence: CASSQQVSTDTQYF. The CDR3 DNA reads as TGTGCCAGCAGCCAACAGGTATCCACAGATACGCAGTATTTT.

The rearrangement joins TRBV7-9 to TRBJ1-2; possibly TRBD1 for D (5 bases). The CDR3 sequence is 14 residues long. Per the germline V gene, CDR1 is SEHNR and CDR2 is FQNEAQ (reference sequence). V was clipped by 1 base and J by 2 bases, with 8 bases between them. The CDR3 DNA is TGTGCCAGCAGCTTAGAGACAGAAAACTATGGCTACACCTTC. Translation: CASSLETENYGYTF.

The chain employs TRBV10-3 and TRBJ2-7; D remains ambiguous. Germline values: CDR1 ENHRY, CDR2 SYGVKD. The germline V and J ends were trimmed by 0 bases and 0 bases, with 3 bases remaining between them. The CDR3 runs 13 residues. This chain's CDR3 is CAISESNSYEQYF. As DNA, the CDR3 is TGTGCCATCAGTGAGTCGAACTCCTACGAGCAGTACTTC.

The chain combines TRBV27 with TRBJ1-2, with no clear D. CDR1 and CDR2 (germline): MNHEY, SMNVEV (reference sequence). The V gene lost 3 bases and the J gene lost 4 bases, with 9 bases spanning the gap. There are 13 residues in the CDR3. The CDR3 DNA follows: TGTGCCAGCAGTTTCGGGGAGAGCTATGGCTACACCTTC. It encodes CASSFGESYGYTF.

This chain links TRBV4-3 with TRBJ1-2; 8 bases align to TRBD1. The germline gives CDR1 LGHNA, CDR2 YSLEER. J lost 8 bases, V lost 1 base, and 9 bases had no gene match. CDR3 length: 15 amino acids. The CDR3 here is CASSQAPGQVGGYTF. The CDR3 DNA follows: TGCGCCAGCAGCCAAGCACCGGGACAGGTGGGGGGCTACACCTTC.

This sequence joins TRBV9 and TRBJ1-6; D might be TRBD1 (6 bases). V dropped 2 bases and J dropped 4 bases, with 10 bases sitting between them. CDR1 is SGDLS, CDR2 YYNGEE, per germline. This CDR3 comprises 15 residues. CDR3 loop: CASSVGQTYNSPLHF. The CDR3 DNA sequence: TGTGCCAGCAGCGTTGGACAGACTTATAATTCACCCCTCCACTTT. Combining the CDR3 with reference TRBV9 and TRBJ1-6 gives the whole variable domain DSGVTQTPKHLITATGQRVTLRCSPRSGDLSVYWYQQSLDQGLQFLIQYYNGEERAKGNILERFSAQQFPDLHSELNLSSLELGDSALYFCASSVGQTYNSPLHFGNGTRLTVT.

The chain carries TRBV10-3 and TRBJ1-3, with a tentative D call TRBD1 (5 bases). V shed 5 bases and J shed 4 bases, with 12 bases lying between them. This CDR3 is built from 14 residues. Germline V gives CDR1 ENHRY, CDR2 SYGVKD. CDR3 DNA sequence: TGTGCCATCAGTTCAGGGAGGAACGGAAACACCATATATTTT. This sequence encodes CAISSGRNGNTIYF.

The genes are TRBV29-1 and TRBJ2-7; 11 positions match TRBD1. J lost 5 bases, V lost 6 bases, and 9 bases had no gene match. Germline assignment: CDR1 SQVTM and CDR2 ANQGSEA. The CDR3 has 14 residues. The CDR3 reads CSVVRGQGANEQYF. The CDR3 region has the DNA TGCAGCGTGGTACGAGGACAGGGGGCAAACGAGCAGTACTTC.

CDR3 sequence: CAWSRSGRPYEQYF. CDR3 bases: TGTGCCTGGAGTCGTAGCGGAAGACCCTACGAGCAGTACTTC. V gene TRBV30 combines with J gene TRBJ2-7; D might be TRBD2 (6 bases). The V and J ends lost 2 bases and 2 bases respectively, with 13 bases between them. CDR3 length: 14 amino acids. The germline V gene encodes CDR1 GTSNPN and CDR2 SVGIG (reference sequence).

The chain employs TRBV18 and TRBJ2-7, with D tentatively TRBD2 (5 bases). V lost 4 bases and J 2 bases, leaving 18 bases between the germline ends. Germline CDR1 is KGHSH and CDR2 is LQKENI. CDR3 length: 16 amino acids. For the CDR3, the DNA is TGTGCCAGCTCACTTGGGTTGGAGCGGTCCCCCTACGAGCAGTACTTC. It specifies CASSLGLERSPYEQYF.

This clone has just one count. This chain joins TRBV11-2 and TRBJ1-1, with no clear D. V gave up 1 base and J gave up 3 bases, with 6 bases separating them. Germline lookup yields CDR1 SGHAT and CDR2 FQNNGV. The CDR3 is 13 amino acids. The CDR3 loop is CASSLAFDTEAFF. The CDR3 DNA sequence: TGTGCCAGCAGCTTAGCTTTTGACACTGAAGCTTTCTTT.

The chain links TRBV10-3 to TRBJ2-1, with TRBD2 matching over 10 bases. The CDR3 is 15 residues long. V dropped 3 bases and J dropped 10; count of bases not matched to a gene: 9. Germline assignment: CDR1 ENHRY and CDR2 SYGVKD. In DNA, the CDR3 is TGTGCCATCAGTGATAAGCTAGCGGGAGACTGGGAGCAGTTCTTC. It yields the protein CAISDKLAGDWEQFF.